This T cell receptor (beta chain) was found in a study of blood T cell repertoires in COVID-19. Whole-study context: The United States, Italy and Spain were the sources of the acute and convalescent COVID-19 samples. In each case, the material was cDNA or gDNA derived from T cells, B-cell-depleted T cells, or PBMCs.

In the authors' workflow: How many nucleated cells were present was estimated from reference gene primer amplification. This table comes from immunoSEQ multiplex PCR, and its TCRdb copy is limited to in-frame clones, with some not included. V and J calls and clone size are those listed in that table; D and trimming were worked out from the DNA. The sample has under 200,000 clones; 70% to 90% are singletons. This TCR came from a woman older than 75 in a cohort sampled during active or convalescent COVID-19. Sequenced input: peripheral blood.

This CDR3 reads CASRQGSGNTIYF. The CDR3 DNA reads as TGTGCCAGCAGGCAGGGCTCTGGAAACACCATATATTTT. The V gene is TRBV27, the J gene TRBJ1-3; possible D gene TRBD1, 5 bases. The CDR3 is 13 residues long. V was cut by 6 bases and J by 0 bases, with 6 bases left in between. Germline CDR1 reads MNHEY; CDR2 reads SMNVEV (reference sequence).